The present T cell receptor beta chain was sequenced within a study of metastatic and nonmetastatic thyroid tumors. Study as a whole: Peripheral blood and tumor or nodule samples from malignant and benign thyroid patients were compared. Findings and caveats of the study: Benign nodules were reported to have significantly lower TCR beta diversity than malignant thyroid tumors, in blood and tumor.

Germline CDR1 and CDR2: DFQATT and SNEGSKA (reference sequence). Trimming stripped 3 bases from V and 0 bases from J, with 7 bases between. CDR3 size: 13 residues. This clone was detected many times. The antigen is unknown. Original handling: Clinicopathological groups differed in CDR3, with these differences serving to build a distant-metastasis classifier for papillary thyroid cancer. TCRdb redid the clone calls on the PCR reads using MiXCR. TCRdb, not the original authors, processed these V and J calls. The data hold about 38,000 clones, with about 25% observed a single time. Every patient was untreated before thyroid surgery.

The chain couples TRBV20-1 to TRBJ2-3; D is possibly TRBD1 (6 bases). This TCR was sampled from a female donor with papillary thyroid cancer or a benign thyroid nodule (not recorded which). Some clones in this sample may be carry-over from other donors' samples. Material for sequencing was blood. The CDR3 bases are TGCAGTGCTAGTCAGGGGAGCACAGATACGCAGTATTTT. Protein: CSASQGSTDTQYF.